The rows below give T cell receptor beta chains drawn from one sample of a study of cytomegalovirus exposure and HLA in healthy donors. Measured with immunoSEQ multiplex PCR; TCRdb has only the in-frame clones, and not every one. In all, the sample yields roughly 200,000 clones. Sequencing was performed on PBMCs. Source of these receptors: a man aged 25-40 years in good health and CMV-seronegative. The CDR3 runs from the conserved cysteine through the conserved F or W. A D gene is named only where the DNA matches it firmly.

d_call	v_call	j_call	cdr3_nt	cdr3_aa
-	TRBV7-8	TRBJ2-1	TGTGCCAGCAGCTTACAGGTCCCCCGCAGCTCCTACAATGAGCAGTTCTTC	CASSLQVPRSSYNEQFF
-	TRBV11-3	TRBJ1-2	TGTGCCAGCAGCCAAGACAGGCAGTATGGCTACACCTTC	CASSQDRQYGYTF
TRBD2	TRBV12-5	TRBJ2-1	TGTGCTAGTGGTTTGGAGTTAGCGGGACCCAATGAGCAGTTCTTC	CASGLELAGPNEQFF
TRBD1	TRBV5-1	TRBJ1-1	TGCGCCAGCAGCAAAGAAATCCCGGGACAGGGTTTAGGGCGAGCTTTCTTT	CASSKEIPGQGLGRAFF
TRBD1	TRBV5-4	TRBJ2-1	TGTGCCAGCAGCTTGAGACAGGGGGCCGGTGAGCAGTTCTTC	CASSLRQGAGEQFF
-	TRBV9	TRBJ2-2	TGTGCCAGCAGCCCTGGCCGGGGGAGGAACACCGGGGAGCTGTTTTTT	CASSPGRGRNTGELFF
TRBD2	TRBV18	TRBJ2-5	TGTGCCAGCTCACCACGGACTAGCAGACAACAAGAGACCCAGTACTTC	CASSPRTSRQQETQYF
-	TRBV11-2	TRBJ2-7	TGTGCCAGCAGCTTACTTCAGGGGGGACCCTACGAGCAGTACTTC	CASSLLQGGPYEQYF
TRBD1	TRBV9	TRBJ1-6	TGTGCCAGCAGCGTGAAGGGACAGCCCAATTCACCCCTCCACTTT	CASSVKGQPNSPLHF
-	TRBV27	TRBJ2-1	TGTGCCAGCAGTTTAACGGGCTCCTACAATGAGCAGTTCTTC	CASSLTGSYNEQFF
TRBD2	TRBV15	TRBJ2-1	TGTGCCACCTCGGGAGCGGGAGAGAATGAGCAGTTCTTC	CATSGAGENEQFF
-	TRBV6-5	TRBJ2-7	TGTGCCAGCAGTATACCAGGGGCGGGCGAGCAGTACTTC	CASSIPGAGEQYF
-	TRBV27	TRBJ2-5	TGTGCCAGCAGTTTAGGGGGGAACTCGCAAGAGACCCAGTACTTC	CASSLGGNSQETQYF
TRBD1	TRBV5-6	TRBJ2-7	TGTGCCAGCAGTCTACCGGGACAGGGGTACGAGCAGTACTTC	CASSLPGQGYEQYF
TRBD1	TRBV5-5	TRBJ1-5	TGTGCCAGCAGCTTGGGGACAGGGCATCAGCCCCAGCATTTT	CASSLGTGHQPQHF
-	TRBV19	TRBJ2-1	TGTGCCAGTAGTGACAGATTCGTGGGTCCCTACAATGAGCAGTTCTTC	CASSDRFVGPYNEQFF
-	TRBV18	TRBJ1-1	TGTGCCAGCTCACCACTTCCGGACAGGAACACTGAAGCTTTCTTT	CASSPLPDRNTEAFF